The rows below give T cell receptor beta chains drawn from one sample of a study of shared clonotypes between healthy human individuals. Using immunoSEQ multiplex PCR, the repertoire was profiled, and TCRdb retains in-frame clones only, with some absent. The sample has roughly 2,500,000 clones; 80% to 95% are singletons. Sequences were obtained from naive CD4+ T cells from PBMCs. All receptors derive from a man aged 18 to 30 in good health. Some clones in this sample may be carry-over from other donors' samples. Each CDR3 is given without its conserved first and last residue. Each record gives: clone size, CDR3 length, J gene, V gene, CDR3 protein. Size is stated for part of the rows, as once, few or many counts, or as a class when the clone is expanded.

clone_size: -
cdr3_length: 18
j_call: TRBJ1-2
v_call: TRBV27
cdr3_aa: ASSRLNYPPGGERRYGYT

clone_size: -
cdr3_length: 14
j_call: TRBJ2-7
v_call: TRBV6-6
cdr3_aa: ASSSPGTGYSYEQY

clone_size: once
cdr3_length: 13
j_call: TRBJ2-7
v_call: TRBV5-1
cdr3_aa: ASSGAGQYSYEQY

clone_size: -
cdr3_length: 13
j_call: -
v_call: TRBV29-1
cdr3_aa: SVEIRRAARYEQY

clone_size: -
cdr3_length: 12
j_call: TRBJ2-3
v_call: TRBV5-1
cdr3_aa: ASSLDPLVDTQY

clone_size: once
cdr3_length: 15
j_call: TRBJ2-5
v_call: TRBV7-6
cdr3_aa: ASSLGPYAGGQETQY

clone_size: once
cdr3_length: 11
j_call: TRBJ1-2
v_call: TRBV28
cdr3_aa: ASSFRGQEGYT

clone_size: -
cdr3_length: 12
j_call: TRBJ2-3
v_call: TRBV4-2
cdr3_aa: ASSQEGTTDTQY

clone_size: -
cdr3_length: 14
j_call: TRBJ2-7
v_call: TRBV6-5
cdr3_aa: ASSYSTPGVSYEQY

clone_size: -
cdr3_length: 13
j_call: TRBJ2-7
v_call: TRBV28
cdr3_aa: ASSLSSGVSYEQY

clone_size: -
cdr3_length: 9
j_call: TRBJ2-7
v_call: TRBV5-1
cdr3_aa: ASVQGNEQY

clone_size: -
cdr3_length: 16
j_call: TRBJ2-6
v_call: TRBV18
cdr3_aa: ASSPVGQGVSGANVLT

clone_size: -
cdr3_length: 13
j_call: TRBJ2-3
v_call: TRBV28
cdr3_aa: ASTDGVLSTDTQY

clone_size: -
cdr3_length: 14
j_call: TRBJ2-2
v_call: TRBV7-3
cdr3_aa: ASSLLGGTNTGELF

clone_size: -
cdr3_length: 12
j_call: TRBJ1-2
v_call: TRBV10-3
cdr3_aa: AISESGQGAGYT

clone_size: -
cdr3_length: 12
j_call: TRBJ2-1
v_call: TRBV5-1
cdr3_aa: ASSFGQGGDEQF

clone_size: few
cdr3_length: 10
j_call: TRBJ1-2
v_call: TRBV29-1
cdr3_aa: SVDRQSYGYT

clone_size: -
cdr3_length: 11
j_call: TRBJ2-2
v_call: TRBV18
cdr3_aa: ASSGEPSGELF

clone_size: -
cdr3_length: 14
j_call: TRBJ2-1
v_call: TRBV6-1
cdr3_aa: ASSEVGGRSYNEQF

clone_size: -
cdr3_length: 10
j_call: TRBJ1-4
v_call: TRBV2
cdr3_aa: ARQGGGEKLF

clone_size: -
cdr3_length: 13
j_call: TRBJ2-7
v_call: TRBV19
cdr3_aa: ASSMLGQGSYEQY

clone_size: -
cdr3_length: 12
j_call: TRBJ1-1
v_call: TRBV5-1
cdr3_aa: ASSLVGQNTEAF

clone_size: -
cdr3_length: 12
j_call: TRBJ1-1
v_call: TRBV14
cdr3_aa: ASSQDHRRAEAF

clone_size: few
cdr3_length: 13
j_call: TRBJ1-1
v_call: TRBV30
cdr3_aa: AWATPDRANTEAF

clone_size: once
cdr3_length: 12
j_call: TRBJ2-3
v_call: TRBV2
cdr3_aa: ASRDRVGTDTQY

clone_size: -
cdr3_length: 11
j_call: TRBJ1-2
v_call: TRBV6-5
cdr3_aa: ASRSRENYGYT

clone_size: -
cdr3_length: 14
j_call: TRBJ2-3
v_call: TRBV7-3
cdr3_aa: ASSLKAGAGPDTQY

clone_size: -
cdr3_length: 13
j_call: TRBJ1-2
v_call: TRBV2
cdr3_aa: ASSVVQYPNYGYT

clone_size: -
cdr3_length: 14
j_call: TRBJ2-7
v_call: TRBV10-3
cdr3_aa: AIRTPDRGNRDEQY

clone_size: -
cdr3_length: 13
j_call: TRBJ1-2
v_call: TRBV4-1
cdr3_aa: ASSQAPTGNYGYT

clone_size: -
cdr3_length: 11
j_call: TRBJ1-5
v_call: TRBV5-1
cdr3_aa: ASSLRGQQPQH

clone_size: -
cdr3_length: 13
j_call: TRBJ2-1
v_call: TRBV7-3
cdr3_aa: ASSFGQGPYNEQF

clone_size: -
cdr3_length: 8
j_call: TRBJ2-1
v_call: TRBV20-1
cdr3_aa: SATNNEQF

clone_size: once
cdr3_length: 13
j_call: TRBJ1-2
v_call: TRBV2
cdr3_aa: ASSERGTGAHGYT

clone_size: -
cdr3_length: 13
j_call: TRBJ2-7
v_call: TRBV6-1
cdr3_aa: ASSRHTTGGVEQY

clone_size: -
cdr3_length: 13
j_call: TRBJ1-1
v_call: TRBV5-4
cdr3_aa: ASSLGGDRVTEAF

clone_size: -
cdr3_length: 13
j_call: TRBJ2-1
v_call: TRBV7-3
cdr3_aa: ASSLTSSTYNEQF

clone_size: -
cdr3_length: 12
j_call: TRBJ2-1
v_call: TRBV30
cdr3_aa: AWSKDRGLNEQF

clone_size: -
cdr3_length: 13
j_call: TRBJ2-3
v_call: TRBV27
cdr3_aa: ASSFGGLTIGTQY

clone_size: -
cdr3_length: 13
j_call: TRBJ2-2
v_call: TRBV6-6
cdr3_aa: ASSSDRVNTGELF

clone_size: -
cdr3_length: 13
j_call: TRBJ1-1
v_call: TRBV15
cdr3_aa: ATSRGGSQGPNGF

clone_size: -
cdr3_length: 13
j_call: TRBJ2-2
v_call: TRBV4-3
cdr3_aa: ASSQKTLDTGELF

clone_size: -
cdr3_length: 16
j_call: TRBJ2-6
v_call: TRBV7-3
cdr3_aa: ASSLSLSGLSGANVLT

clone_size: -
cdr3_length: 13
j_call: TRBJ1-2
v_call: TRBV6-5
cdr3_aa: AGRVDRVGNYGYT

clone_size: once
cdr3_length: 18
j_call: TRBJ1-5
v_call: TRBV15
cdr3_aa: ATSRDAGRVLSYSNQPQH

clone_size: -
cdr3_length: 12
j_call: TRBJ2-3
v_call: TRBV6-5
cdr3_aa: ASSLTVVQDTQY

clone_size: once
cdr3_length: 11
j_call: TRBJ2-1
v_call: TRBV27
cdr3_aa: ASRQWGSEEQF

clone_size: -
cdr3_length: 14
j_call: TRBJ2-3
v_call: TRBV6-5
cdr3_aa: ASSYSNLDGTDTQY

clone_size: -
cdr3_length: 14
j_call: TRBJ2-2
v_call: TRBV18
cdr3_aa: ASSLSQLEWVGELF

clone_size: -
cdr3_length: 13
j_call: TRBJ2-7
v_call: TRBV27
cdr3_aa: ASSFEWGSSDEQY

clone_size: -
cdr3_length: 9
j_call: TRBJ2-1
v_call: TRBV2
cdr3_aa: AVRGYNEQF

clone_size: -
cdr3_length: 12
j_call: TRBJ1-1
v_call: TRBV5-4
cdr3_aa: ASSYRGRVTEAF